This T cell receptor beta chain is drawn from a study of radiation and T cells in renal cell carcinoma. Study background: Nephrectomy followed 15 Gy stereotactic body radiation by 4 weeks. General observations from the study: In blood, top tumor clones expanded by 2 weeks, shrinking by 4. No pretreatment tumor biopsies were available for baseline clonotypes.

Repertoires were generated with immunoSEQ multiplex PCR, while TCRdb's copy carries only in-frame clones and drops some. The sample lists 150,000 or so clones, about 87% occurring once. The CDR3 totals 15 residues. Germline loops: CDR1 SGHRS, CDR2 YFSETQ. The trim removed 5 bases at V and 2 bases at J, leaving 8 bases unmatched. This clone was detected once. Its antigen is not known. The time point was: blood 2 weeks post-SBRT. Treatment denoted: 15 Gy SBRT to primary tumor, nephrectomy 4 weeks later. Serial blood draws occurred at baseline and 2 and 4 weeks post-SBRT. The gene calls are TRBV5-1 and TRBJ2-5; 8 nucleotides line up with TRBD1. This receptor was obtained from a woman aged 50 to 60 with renal cell carcinoma. The source material was blood, sampled from a patient whose treatment included radiotherapy and nephrectomy. The CDR3 is CASSSGQGNQETQYF. The CDR3 DNA reads TGCGCCAGCAGTAGTGGACAGGGAAATCAAGAGACCCAGTACTTC.